This TCR beta chain stems from a study of T-cell reconstitution after alpha-beta-depleted transplantation in children. This clonotype was seen many times. The CDR3 runs 13 residues. Germline assignment: CDR1 SNHLY and CDR2 FYNNEI. V lost 8 bases and J 4 bases, leaving 12 bases between the germline ends. The TCRbeta library was prepared with unique molecular identifiers. One entry per CDR3 protein, called by TCRdb with MiXCR from the PCR reads. The data contain 170,000 or so distinct CDR3 sequences, about 6.4% of them singletons. Material: PBMCs from the stem cell graft donor, obtained from the stem cell graft. The chain links TRBV2 to TRBJ2-1, with no clear D. This TCR was recovered from a human donor who donated a stem cell graft to a child with Wiskott-Aldrich syndrome. CDR3 loop: CASLSGRYNEQFF. As DNA, the CDR3 is TGTGCCAGCCTGTCGGGCAGGTACAATGAGCAGTTCTTC.